The subject of this entry is one T cell receptor beta chain. This clonotype qualifies as medium-sized (0.01 to 0.1%). Its antigen target is currently unknown. No base qualities exist here, and no much larger clone lies one base off it. Genomic DNA extracted from peripheral blood, rather than sorted cells or RNA, was used as the source for amplification of TCR beta rearrangements. Multiplex touch-down PCR with a mixed TRB-A/B primer pool was used to amplify rearranged TRB sequences covering the V, D and J segments. Illumina adapters and sample indices were attached to the amplicons through two consecutive PCR reactions run with Phusion HS II polymerase. After gel purification with the NucleoSpin Gel and PCR Clean-up kit, the amplicons were checked using Qubit and an Agilent 2100 Bioanalyzer. Sequencing of libraries was carried out on an Illumina MiSeq in 600-cycle, single-indexed, paired-end runs. The authors' pipeline ran thus. MiXCR versions 2.12 and 3.0.5 were used to process the TRB sequences. A clone was defined as each unique CDR3 nucleotide sequence, and only productive sequences supported by at least two reads were kept. The repertoire metrics were Shannon diversity, evenness, clonality (defined as one minus evenness), and alpha-parameterized diversity profiles covering alpha 0 to 5. The IGoR algorithm was used to compute generation probabilities of clones in paired pre- and post-chemotherapy samples. Through fastp at Q25 and MiXCR, TCRdb rebuilt clones from the public reads, retaining in-frame beta chains. One record per CDR3 amino acid sequence lists the most common genes and DNA. TCRdb's processing, not the authors', yielded these V and J calls. The sample data list about 4,300 distinct CDR3 sequences, and 35% to 45% of these were observed just once. Around 3.4% of the sample lies in the top ten.

The data were taken from a study of T cell repertoires in aging, cancer and after chemotherapy (dated by TCRdb to about 2019). Broadly, across the study: Six donor age groups were covered, ranging from 30 or younger up to 70 or older, and each group contained at least three individuals. To look at immunoaging and at how T cells reconstitute after chemotherapy, the study profiled TCR beta repertoires in peripheral blood from both healthy donors and cancer patients. In the hematological group, paired pre- and post-chemotherapy samples were obtained from chronic lymphocytic leukemia patients treated with fludarabine- or bendamustine-based regimens. The full dataset contained 9.1 million or so TCR reads. A cohort of more than 200 cancer patients (approximately 91 with hematological and approximately 120 with solid cancers) was assembled, and 95 healthy donors were included as a reference group.

Here is what the overall study found, with its caveats: According to the authors, the repertoire data do not permit conclusions about immunological memory after chemotherapy. Hematological cancer patients had infiltration of lymphoid organs, and this infiltration may itself impair thymic emigration or peripheral T cell expansion. Compared with age-matched healthy donors, untreated patients with either hematological or solid cancers had significantly lower TCR diversity in the blood along with higher clonality. In healthy donors, the drop in TCR diversity with age came mainly from a loss of richness, whereas in cancer patients a loss of evenness also played a part. Median generation probability increased over the chemotherapy interval in both cancer cohorts, suggesting repertoire reconstitution through rebound thymic output.

This receptor was taken from a human donor with a blood cancer. Sequencing was done on a sample of blood.

The DNA sequence reads TGCAGCGTTGCTAACCCGGACAGTTTCTATGGCTACACCTTC. The translation is CSVANPDSFYGYTF. The sequence links TRBV29-1 to TRBJ1-2, and TRBD1 may be the D gene, going by 6 matching bases. Based on the germline V gene, the CDR1 and CDR2 sequences are SQVTM and ANQGSEA. Deletion took 4 bases off V and 4 bases off J, with a span of 16 bases between the germline ends. The CDR3 measures 14 amino acids from cysteine to phenylalanine. Only the CDR3 portion is preserved as DNA: 42 bases, with reading frame beginning at the first base.